What follows are 23 T cell receptor beta chains derived from one specimen sequenced in a study of blood T cell repertoires in COVID-19 (dated by TCRdb to between 2020 and 2021). Libraries were constructed by the immunoSEQ multiplex PCR assay. The immuneACCESS repertoire file appears here via TCRdb, limited to in-frame rearrangements. These files lack a portion of the clones; in checked studies, under half of the deficit traces to unresolved V genes, and the cause of the others is not known. This sample holds around 100,000 clones; roughly 80% were observed only once. The top ten clonotypes cover 31% of the sample. The sequenced sample was peripheral blood. These receptors originate from a man between 65 and 85 years old with active or convalescent COVID-19.

V usage is TRBV3-1 (or the pseudogene TRBV3-2) and J usage is TRBJ1-1; D uncertain. The CDR3 runs 15 residues. The ends were cut back, 4 bases at V and 2 bases at J, with 14 bases in the middle. In germline, CDR1 is LGHDT, CDR2 YNNKEL (reference sequence). As DNA, the CDR3 is TGTGCCAGCAGCCCTACGGGATCGATCAACACTGAAGCTTTCTTT. This gives the protein CASSPTGSINTEAFF.

V and J are TRBV3-1 (or the pseudogene TRBV3-2) and TRBJ1-1, with unresolved D. V lost 1 base and J lost 6, with 9 bases in between. The germline CDR1 and CDR2 sequences are LGHDT and YNNKEL (reference sequence). There are 13 residues in the CDR3. The CDR3 DNA reads TGTGCCAGCAGCCAAGGTGCGGCCCCTGAAGCTTTCTTT. It codes for CASSQGAAPEAFF.

The V gene is TRBV7-9, the J gene TRBJ2-3, with TRBD1 matching 9 bases. V dropped 5 bases and J dropped 6; count of bases not matched to a gene: 6. CDR1 SEHNR and CDR2 FQNEAQ come from the germline V gene (reference sequence). This CDR3 comprises 14 residues. Written as DNA, the CDR3 is TGTGCCAGCAGCGAGCGACAGGGGGTGGATACGCAGTATTTT. Protein: CASSERQGVDTQYF.

This chain uses TRBV5-4 with TRBJ2-5, with TRBD2 matching over 12 bases. The CDR3 totals 14 residues. The V gene end was trimmed by 3 bases and the J gene end by 5 bases; junction bases not matched to a gene: 2. Germline V gives CDR1 SGHNT, CDR2 YYREEE (reference sequence). The CDR3 sequence is CASSSGTSGETQYF. The CDR3 nucleotides read TGTGCCAGCAGCTCAGGGACTAGCGGGGAGACCCAGTACTTC.

This clone appeared a single time. The chain employs TRBV5-5 and TRBJ2-4, with TRBD2 matching 13 bases. The CDR3 length is 19 residues. The germline CDR1 and CDR2 sequences are SGHKS and YYEKEE (reference sequence). After removal of 2 bases from V and 0 bases from J, the junction contained 8 bases not matched to a gene. CDR3 DNA sequence: TGTGCCAGCAGCTTTTCCCCGGGACTAGCGGGGCTAGCCAAAAACATTCAGTACTTC. The encoded protein is CASSFSPGLAGLAKNIQYF. The full variable domain, in which reference TRBV5-5 and TRBJ2-4 provide the parts outside the CDR3, is DAGVTQSPTHLIKTRGQQVTLRCSPISGHKSVSWYQQVLGQGPQFIFQYYEKEERGRGNFPDRFSARQFPNYSSELNVNALLLGDSALYLCASSFSPGLAGLAKNIQYFGAGTRLSVL.

The genes are TRBV25-1 and TRBJ2-5; 10 bases align to TRBD2. CDR1 and CDR2 from the germline V gene are MGHDK and SYGVNS. The CDR3 is 15 residues long. After removal of 6 bases from V and 2 bases from J, the junction contained 6 bases not matched to a gene. For the CDR3, the DNA is TGTGCCAGCAGGGGAGCGGGAGGGCCGCAAGAGACCCAGTACTTC. Translating it yields CASRGAGGPQETQYF.

This rearrangement joins TRBV2 to TRBJ2-5; 7 nucleotides align to TRBD2. Germline V gives CDR1 SNHLY, CDR2 FYNNEI. The CDR3 totals 15 residues. The V gene end was trimmed by 4 bases and the J gene end by 5 bases; junction bases not matched to a gene: 10. Written as DNA, the CDR3 is TGTGCCAGCAGTGCCTCCGGGACTACCCCCGAGACCCAGTACTTC. This sequence encodes CASSASGTTPETQYF.

The chain joins TRBV12-3 or TRBV12-4 to TRBJ2-7; D is uncertain. V lost 6 bases, J lost 4 bases, and 7 bases lay in between. There are 11 residues in the CDR3. This CDR3 is CASSTGYEQYF. The CDR3, as DNA: TGTGCCAGCAGCACCGGGTACGAGCAGTACTTC.

This chain joins TRBV9 and TRBJ2-2; possibly TRBD2 for D (6 bases). The CDR3 totals 15 residues. The V gene's germline CDR1 is SGDLS and CDR2 YYNGEE. Trimming took off 2 bases at V and 5 bases at J, with 13 bases between the two ends. CDR3 in DNA: TGTGCCAGCAGCGTCATGGGACTGAAGACCGGGGAGCTGTTTTTT. Amino acid sequence: CASSVMGLKTGELFF.

The chain has TRBV4-1 and TRBJ2-7, with D possibly being TRBD1 (6 bases). V lost 1 base and J 6 bases, leaving 13 bases between the germline ends. Germline V gives CDR1 MGHRA, CDR2 YSYEKL. There are 14 residues in the CDR3. Here the CDR3 reads CASSQVGGQVEQYF. CDR3 DNA sequence: TGCGCCAGCAGCCAAGTTGGGGGCCAGGTCGAGCAGTACTTC.

A note on this clone: One end of the junction varies from germline; a read error may be responsible. This sequence joins TRBV9 and TRBJ2-1; weak D call: TRBD2 (5 bases). The CDR3 consists of 14 residues. Germline V CDR1 and CDR2: SGDLS, YYNGEE. The CDR3 spells CTSSVGGSYNEQFF. In DNA, the CDR3 is TGTACCAGCAGCGTCGGAGGTTCCTACAATGAGCAGTTCTTC.

This chain links TRBV12-3 or TRBV12-4 with TRBJ1-1; D is unclear. V was trimmed by 3 bases and J by 6 bases, leaving 11 bases between them. CDR3 length: 13 amino acids. The CDR3 loop reads CASSLYPGPEAFF. The CDR3 DNA sequence: TGTGCCAGCAGTTTGTACCCGGGTCCTGAAGCTTTCTTT.

The rearrangement links TRBV6-6 to TRBJ2-7, with 10 bases aligning to TRBD1. The CDR3 has 15 amino acids. Germline V gives CDR1 MNHNY, CDR2 SVGAGI (reference sequence). V was pared by 5 bases and J by 2 bases, with 6 bases of the junction left unmatched. This CDR3 is CASSRRTGGTYEQYF. The CDR3 nucleotides are TGTGCCAGCAGTAGAAGGACAGGGGGGACCTACGAGCAGTACTTC.

V gene TRBV4-1 combines with J gene TRBJ1-6; TRBD1 aligns across 9 bases. Per the germline V gene, CDR1 is MGHRA and CDR2 is YSYEKL. The V gene end was trimmed by 5 bases and the J gene end by 10 bases; junction bases not matched to a gene: 9. The CDR3 contains 15 residues. The CDR3 sequence: CASSTRTGDESPLHF. The DNA of the CDR3 is TGCGCCAGCAGCACGCGGACAGGGGATGAATCACCCCTCCACTTT.

The genes are TRBV10-2 and TRBJ1-6, with a possible D match to TRBD1 (6 bases). Per the germline V gene, CDR1 is WSHSY and CDR2 is SAAADI. With 6 bases removed from V and 6 bases from J, the gap between germline ends came to 6 bases. The CDR3 consists of 12 residues. The CDR3 spells CASRDSNSPLHF. The CDR3 DNA follows: TGCGCCAGCAGGGACAGTAATTCACCCCTCCACTTT.

The chain carries TRBV4-1 and TRBJ2-7, with 9 nucleotides matching TRBD2. This CDR3 region has 14 residues. Looked up from germline, CDR1 is MGHRA and CDR2 is YSYEKL. Trimming at V came to 1 base and at J to 6 bases, leaving 4 bases not matched to a gene. The DNA for the CDR3 is TGCGCCAGCAGCCAAGTTTTAGCGGGAGCCGAGCAGTACTTC. Its protein is CASSQVLAGAEQYF.

This clone appeared a few times. The rearrangement uses TRBV5-4 and TRBJ2-7, with TRBD2 matching 10 bases. From germline, CDR1 is SGHNT and CDR2 YYREEE (reference sequence). The CDR3 runs 15 residues. The V and J ends lost 3 bases and 7 bases, in that order; junction bases with no gene match: 10. The CDR3 DNA is TGTGCCAGCAGCTCCCCTCTAGCGGGAGAGGTTGAGCAGTACTTC. Translated: CASSSPLAGEVEQYF.

The genes are TRBV7-3 and TRBJ2-1; 11 bases fit TRBD2. V was clipped by 5 bases and J by 3 bases; unmatched bases: 0. Germline loops: CDR1 SGHTA, CDR2 FQGTGA. The length of the CDR3 is 14 residues. The CDR3 bases are TGTGCCAGCAGCACTAGCGGGAGCTACAATGAGCAGTTCTTC. This codes for CASSTSGSYNEQFF.

The genes are TRBV9 and TRBJ2-2; 9 positions match TRBD1. The germline gives CDR1 SGDLS, CDR2 YYNGEE. The CDR3 length is 16 residues. V lost 3 bases and J lost 3; bases outside the gene matches: 6. The CDR3 is CASSAPDRGHTGELFF. In nucleotides, the CDR3 is TGTGCCAGCAGCGCACCGGACAGGGGACACACCGGGGAGCTGTTTTTT.

The chain employs TRBV19 and TRBJ1-6, with 10 bases identical to TRBD1. Germline V gene data show CDR1 as LNHDA and CDR2 as SQIVND (reference sequence). Losses at the gene ends were 4 bases for V and 5 bases for J; bases not matched to a gene: 5. This CDR3 contains 16 residues. The CDR3 region is CASSRTGGLDNSPLHF. CDR3 DNA: TGTGCCAGTAGTAGGACAGGGGGATTAGATAATTCACCCCTCCACTTT.

This chain uses TRBV12-3 or TRBV12-4 with TRBJ2-4, with 7 bases fitting TRBD1. The J segment lost 6 bases and the V segment lost 3 bases, leaving 2 bases of the junction unmatched. The CDR3 totals 13 residues. The CDR3 nucleotides are TGTGCCAGCAGTTTGACAGGGTTAAACATTCAGTACTTC. Translated: CASSLTGLNIQYF.

The chain has TRBV30 and TRBJ2-3; 7 nucleotides line up with TRBD2. In germline, CDR1 is GTSNPN, CDR2 SVGIG (reference sequence). Unmatched junction bases numbered 4, after V lost 5 bases and J lost 2 bases. CDR3 length equals 13 residues. In DNA, the CDR3 is TGTGCCTGGTCTAGCGGATCCACAGATACGCAGTATTTT. Its protein is CAWSSGSTDTQYF.

J is TRBJ2-7 and V is TRBV6-2 or TRBV6-3; TRBD2 matches at 7 bases. The CDR3 length is 14 residues. Looked up from germline, CDR1 is MNHEY and CDR2 is SVGEGT. Trimming at V came to 4 bases and at J to 6 bases, leaving 9 bases not matched to a gene. The CDR3 here is CASSLAGDISEQYF. In DNA form, the CDR3 reads TGTGCCAGCAGTTTGGCGGGAGATATCAGCGAGCAGTACTTC.